Below are 6 T cell receptor beta chains sequenced from a single sample in a study of cytomegalovirus exposure and HLA in healthy donors. The PCR employed 60 Vbeta primers together with 13 Jbeta primers. Measured with immunoSEQ multiplex PCR; TCRdb has only the in-frame clones, and not every one. The sample contains about 190,000 clones, over 75% of which appear only once. Sequenced sample: PBMCs. These receptors were obtained from a man between 50 and 59 years old in good health and CMV-seronegative.

The chain joins TRBV5-1 to TRBJ2-7, with a weak D call TRBD1 (6 bases). Germline V gene data show CDR1 as SGHRS and CDR2 as YFSETQ. V lost 2 bases, J lost 1 base, and 10 bases lay in between. The length of the CDR3 is 14 residues. The CDR3 bases are TGCGCCAGCAGCTTCGGGACATTGTCCTACGAGCAGTACTTC. This translates into CASSFGTLSYEQYF.

This chain links TRBV2 with TRBJ1-2; TRBD1 aligns across 8 bases. Per germline, CDR1 SNHLY and CDR2 FYNNEI. The CDR3 is made up of 13 amino acids. V dropped 4 bases and J dropped 7; count of bases not matched to a gene: 5. CDR3 sequence: CASSVGQAAGYTF. The CDR3 nucleotides are TGTGCCAGCAGTGTGGGACAGGCAGCTGGCTACACCTTC.

This sequence joins TRBV18 and TRBJ1-1; D is undetermined. The CDR3 is 17 residues long. The V end lost 2 bases, the J end lost 0 bases, and 16 bases lay between the germline ends. The germline gives CDR1 KGHSH, CDR2 LQKENI. The CDR3 DNA follows: TGTGCCAGCTCACCATTCGAAAGGCATCGGGTGAACACTGAAGCTTTCTTT. Translated: CASSPFERHRVNTEAFF.

The genes are TRBV5-6 and TRBJ1-1; no firm D call. Germline V CDR1 and CDR2: SGHDT, YYEEEE. This CDR3 spans 13 amino acids. The V end lost 2 bases, the J end lost 4 bases, and 9 bases lay between the germline ends. CDR3 in amino acids: CASSFSVTTEAFF. CDR3 nucleotide sequence: TGTGCCAGCAGCTTTTCAGTCACCACTGAAGCTTTCTTT.

This clone was seen just once. This chain connects TRBV4-2 to TRBJ2-5; TRBD2 matches at 11 bases. There are 17 residues in the CDR3. Germline V gene lookup returns CDR1 LGHNA and CDR2 YNFKEQ. With 0 bases clipped from V and 4 bases from J, the junction kept 7 bases outside the gene matches. Here the CDR3 DNA reads TGTGCCAGCAGCCAAGATAGCGGGGGGGCCGTTCGAGAGACCCAGTACTTC. This sequence encodes CASSQDSGGAVRETQYF.

In this sample, this clone turned up once. The chain joins TRBV7-6 to TRBJ2-7, with D uncertain. V lost 1 base and J 2 bases, leaving 15 bases between the germline ends. CDR1 and CDR2 from the germline V gene are SGHVS and FNYEAQ. The CDR3 totals 16 residues. Here the CDR3 DNA reads TGTGCCAGCAGCTTAGTATCAGGCGAACCGACCTACGAGCAGTACTTC. This codes for CASSLVSGEPTYEQYF.